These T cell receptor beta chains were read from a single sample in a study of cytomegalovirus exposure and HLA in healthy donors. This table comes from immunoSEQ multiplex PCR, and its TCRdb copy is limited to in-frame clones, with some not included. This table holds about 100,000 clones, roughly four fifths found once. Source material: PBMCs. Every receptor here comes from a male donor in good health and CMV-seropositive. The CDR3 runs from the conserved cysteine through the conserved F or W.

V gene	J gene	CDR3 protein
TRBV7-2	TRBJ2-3	CASSLAPGTGSDTQYF
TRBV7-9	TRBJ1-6	CASSSGQENSPLHF
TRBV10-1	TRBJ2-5	CASSGVLEPGETQYF
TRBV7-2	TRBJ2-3	CASSLDQGTQYF
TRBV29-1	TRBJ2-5	CSVAGQGRAETQYF
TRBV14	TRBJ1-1	CASSLQVTEAFF
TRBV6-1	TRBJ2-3	CASRGGGGRTDTQYF
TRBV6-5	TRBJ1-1	CASSYSRSPLNTEAFF
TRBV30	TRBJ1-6	CAWSATRGTLHF
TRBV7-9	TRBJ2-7	CASSLYSGGIYEQYF
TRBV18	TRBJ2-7	CASSPRAPGQGWEQYF
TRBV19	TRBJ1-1	CASSTPGTATEAFF
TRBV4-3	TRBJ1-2	CASSQGRDGYTF
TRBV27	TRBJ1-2	CASSLRAEDFRYGYTF
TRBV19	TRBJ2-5	CASRPRGGAEETQYF
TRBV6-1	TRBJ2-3	CASSLAGATDTQYF
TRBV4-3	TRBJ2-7	CASSQDGGVAYEQYF
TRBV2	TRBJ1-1	CASSPDRGTLNTEAFF
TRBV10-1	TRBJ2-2	CASREDSFTGELFF
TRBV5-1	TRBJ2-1	CASSLPAGSDEQFF
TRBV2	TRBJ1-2	CASSREVYTNGYTF
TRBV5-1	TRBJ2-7	CASRPPITGGDEQYF
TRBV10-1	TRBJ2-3	CASSDLGLLGPDTQYF
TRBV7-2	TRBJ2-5	CASSPRQPERETQYF
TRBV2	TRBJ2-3	CASGTSLRSDTQYF
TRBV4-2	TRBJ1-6	CASSRGTENSPLHF
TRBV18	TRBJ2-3	CASSPELAGGTGTQYF
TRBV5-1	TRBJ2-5	CASSLRTAQETQYF
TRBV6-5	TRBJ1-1	CASSFSMTGEAFF
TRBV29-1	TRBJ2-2	CSARLHLANGELFF
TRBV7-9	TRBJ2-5	CASSPWTGGETQYF
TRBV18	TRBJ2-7	CASSGQGANEQYF
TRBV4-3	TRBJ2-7	CASSYDRGYEQYF
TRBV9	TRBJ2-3	CASSPPSGGASDTQYF
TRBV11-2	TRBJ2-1	CASSRGTSGSYNEQFF